One sample yielded the 32 T cell receptor beta chains listed below, sequenced in a study of blood T cell repertoires in COVID-19. Assay used: immunoSEQ multiplex PCR; TCRdb lists only in-frame clones, some missing. Among about 140,000 clones listed, more than 65% were seen once. Input material: peripheral blood. These receptors were collected from a man between 60 and 70 years old with acute or convalescent COVID-19.

V and J are TRBV27 and TRBJ2-3; 7 nucleotides line up with TRBD2. The CDR3 contains 15 residues. The V gene's germline CDR1 is MNHEY and CDR2 SMNVEV (reference sequence). V dropped 7 bases and J dropped 3; count of bases not matched to a gene: 10. In nucleotides, the CDR3 is TGTGCCAGCACCCTGGGGGGGAGAGGAACAGATACGCAGTATTTT. As protein: CASTLGGRGTDTQYF.

This rearrangement joins TRBV10-2 to TRBJ2-1, with 7 bases aligning to TRBD1. The V segment lost 3 bases and the J segment 0 bases; nucleotides outside the gene matches: 2. The CDR3 extends over 15 amino acids. In germline, CDR1 is WSHSY, CDR2 SAAADI. The CDR3 spells CASSEDRASYNEQFF. For the CDR3, the DNA is TGCGCCAGCAGTGAAGACAGGGCCTCCTACAATGAGCAGTTCTTC.

This clone has more than one count but fewer than ten. The chain uses TRBV6-5 and TRBJ2-7; TRBD1 aligns across 8 bases. CDR1 MNHEY and CDR2 SVGAGI come from the germline V gene. V lost 5 bases, J lost 4 bases, and 10 bases stayed unmatched. There are 15 residues in the CDR3. Here the CDR3 reads CASSNPGTGSYEQYF. The CDR3, as DNA: TGTGCCAGCAGTAACCCGGGGACAGGAAGTTACGAGCAGTACTTC.

CDR3 protein: CASSLGEPAYGYTF. Here the CDR3 DNA reads TGTGCCAGCAGCTTAGGGGAACCCGCTTATGGCTACACCTTC. V and J are TRBV5-6 and TRBJ1-2, with a tentative D call TRBD1 (5 bases). The CDR3 runs 14 residues. CDR1 SGHDT and CDR2 YYEEEE come from the germline V gene. V lost 2 bases and J 5 bases, leaving 13 bases between the germline ends.

The chain has TRBV6-1 and TRBJ2-5; TRBD2 matches 9 bases. The junction had 2 bases not matched to a gene; V was cut back by 2 bases and J by 4 bases. CDR3 length equals 14 residues. Germline values: CDR1 MNHNS, CDR2 SASEGT. CDR3 nucleotides: TGTGCCAGCAGTGAATTTAGCGGGAGAGAGACCCAGTACTTC. This sequence encodes CASSEFSGRETQYF.

J is TRBJ2-2 and V is TRBV28, with 7 bases fitting TRBD2. CDR1 MDHEN and CDR2 SYDVKM come from the germline V gene. The CDR3 runs to 16 residues. J lost 3 bases, V lost 2 bases, and 6 bases had no gene match. The CDR3 bases are TGTGCCAGCAGTTTAAGGGCGGGAGTTTACACCGGGGAGCTGTTTTTT. It yields the protein CASSLRAGVYTGELFF.

The rearrangement uses TRBV6-1 and TRBJ1-6, with D unresolved. The CDR3 length is 13 residues. Trimming cost V 0 bases and J 10 bases, with 7 bases left between them. Per the germline V gene, CDR1 is MNHNS and CDR2 is SASEGT. The CDR3 nucleotides are TGTGCCAGCAGTGAAGCCAGAGGGTCACCCCTCCACTTT. Residues: CASSEARGSPLHF.

The rearrangement joins TRBV11-2 to TRBJ2-7, with 7 bases matching TRBD2. The V segment lost 7 bases and the J segment 4 bases; nucleotides outside the gene matches: 19. Germline V gene lookup returns CDR1 SGHAT and CDR2 FQNNGV. CDR3 size: 17 residues. The chain's CDR3 is CASTSSVWEGRMYEQYF. The CDR3 DNA sequence: TGTGCCAGCACCTCGTCTGTTTGGGAGGGGAGAATGTACGAGCAGTACTTC.

V gene TRBV24-1 combines with J gene TRBJ2-1, with 7 bases fitting TRBD1. Looked up from germline, CDR1 is KGHDR and CDR2 is SFDVKD. Trimming cost V 5 bases and J 7 bases; bases outside gene matches: 7. This CDR3 has 14 residues. Here the CDR3 reads CATSGIGTDNEQFF. The CDR3 DNA reads TGTGCCACCAGTGGTATTGGGACAGATAATGAGCAGTTCTTC.

The chain joins TRBV19 to TRBJ2-7, with TRBD2 matching over 12 bases. Germline lookup yields CDR1 LNHDA and CDR2 SQIVND (reference sequence). The trim removed 4 bases at V and 3 bases at J, leaving 7 bases unmatched. This CDR3 contains 16 residues. The CDR3 here is CASSSRLAGVGYEQYF. The CDR3 DNA sequence: TGTGCCAGTAGTAGCCGACTAGCGGGAGTGGGCTACGAGCAGTACTTC.

This clone was seen at least ten times. This chain joins TRBV4-1 and TRBJ2-3; 8 positions agree with TRBD2. J lost 2 bases, V lost 5 bases, and 9 bases had no gene match. CDR3 length: 16 amino acids. CDR1 and CDR2 (germline): MGHRA, YSYEKL. The CDR3 reads CASSALAEFSTDTQYF. The CDR3 DNA reads as TGCGCCAGCAGCGCACTAGCGGAGTTCTCCACAGATACGCAGTATTTT.

The chain carries TRBV15 and TRBJ2-1, with 7 positions matching TRBD1. The CDR3 runs 14 residues. The germline V gene has CDR1 LNHNV and CDR2 YYDKDF (reference sequence). With 9 bases clipped from V and 0 bases from J, the junction kept 5 bases outside the gene matches. The CDR3 reads CATTGTASYNEQFF. In nucleotides, the CDR3 is TGTGCCACAACCGGGACAGCCTCCTACAATGAGCAGTTCTTC.

A single count supports this clone. The J gene is TRBJ2-1, the V gene TRBV11-3, with 13 bases identical to TRBD2. The V gene end was trimmed by 5 bases and the J gene end by 7 bases; junction bases not matched to a gene: 11. The germline gives CDR1 SGHNT, CDR2 YENEEA. This CDR3 comprises 17 residues. Written as DNA, the CDR3 is TGTGCCAGCAGCCCACTCTGGACTAGCGGGAGCAGTAATGAGCAGTTCTTC. It yields the protein CASSPLWTSGSSNEQFF. Full variable domain (remainder filled in from reference TRBV11-3 and TRBJ2-1): EAGVVQSPRYKIIEKKQPVAFWCNPISGHNTLYWYLQNLGQGPELLIRYENEEAVDDSQLPKDRFSAERLKGVDSTLKIQPAELGDSAVYLCASSPLWTSGSSNEQFFGPGTRLTVL.

V is TRBV9 and J is TRBJ2-7; tentative D call: TRBD1 (5 bases). Germline V CDR1 and CDR2: SGDLS, YYNGEE. This CDR3 is built from 17 residues. Deletions cut 0 bases from V and 8 bases from J, with 24 bases between. CDR3 in DNA: TGTGCCAGCAGCGTAGGAACAGGACGCTCCCCCCCTTACCAGCAGTACTTC. Translating it yields CASSVGTGRSPPYQQYF.

This clone was observed once. CDR3 loop: CASSYSPGHTYEQYF. The CDR3 nucleotides are TGTGCCAGCAGTTACTCTCCGGGTCATACCTACGAGCAGTACTTC. The V and J genes are TRBV6-2 or TRBV6-3 and TRBJ2-7; no reliable D call. Germline CDR1 and CDR2: MNHEY and SVGEGT. The CDR3 extends over 15 amino acids. V was clipped by 0 bases and J by 2 bases, with 11 bases between them.

This clone was counted between two and nine times. This chain joins TRBV7-6 and TRBJ1-4, with D unclear. Trimming took off 10 bases at V and 7 bases at J, with 22 bases between the two ends. The CDR3 has 15 residues. Germline V gives CDR1 SGHVS, CDR2 FNYEAQ. This CDR3 reads CATAPETSSGEKLFF. CDR3 bases: TGTGCCACTGCTCCCGAGACTTCTAGTGGTGAAAAACTGTTTTTT.

The chain links TRBV7-9 to TRBJ1-6; 7 nucleotides align to TRBD1. This CDR3 has 17 amino acids. Germline V CDR1 and CDR2: SEHNR, FQNEAQ (reference sequence). V trimming: 1 base; J trimming: 7 bases; junction bases outside the gene matches: 10. This CDR3 is CASSLEDRSFWNSPLHF. The CDR3 DNA reads TGTGCCAGCAGCTTAGAGGACAGGTCATTCTGGAATTCACCCCTCCACTTT.

V and J are TRBV3-1 (or the pseudogene TRBV3-2) and TRBJ2-7; the D gene is possibly TRBD2 (6 bases). V was pared by 1 base and J by 2 bases, with 12 bases between. This CDR3 contains 15 residues. Germline values: CDR1 LGHDT, CDR2 YNNKEL (reference sequence). The CDR3 reads CASSQGLVSTYEQYF. In DNA form, the CDR3 reads TGTGCCAGCAGCCAAGGACTAGTTTCGACCTACGAGCAGTACTTC.

The chain recombines TRBV28 with TRBJ1-5; D call uncertain. The germline CDR1 and CDR2 sequences are MDHEN and SYDVKM. The CDR3 runs to 14 residues. Trimming left V 6 bases short and J 2 bases short, with 11 bases between. The CDR3 DNA follows: TGTGCCAGCAGACTAGACGTAGGCAATCAGCCCCAGCATTTT. This encodes CASRLDVGNQPQHF.

This chain links TRBV7-9 with TRBJ2-2; D is possibly TRBD1 (6 bases). Deletions cut 3 bases from V and 7 bases from J, with 12 bases between. The CDR3 loop spans 14 amino acids. In germline, CDR1 is SEHNR, CDR2 FQNEAQ (reference sequence). The CDR3, as DNA: TGTGCCAGCAGCTTTCATCAGGGGTTCGGGGAGCTGTTTTTT. Translation gives CASSFHQGFGELFF.

CDR3 region: CASRDRVRDTEAFF. The CDR3 nucleotides read TGTGCCAGCAGGGACAGGGTACGGGACACTGAAGCTTTCTTT. The chain carries TRBV28 and TRBJ1-1, with 8 bases aligning to TRBD1. Germline loops: CDR1 MDHEN, CDR2 SYDVKM. Unmatched junction bases numbered 6, after V lost 6 bases and J lost 3 bases. The CDR3 is 14 residues long.

This sequence joins TRBV7-5 and TRBJ2-3; the table's D call, TRBD1, was not checked against the DNA. TRBV7-5 is a listed pseudogene. This CDR3 has 19 residues. CDR3 sequence (DNA): TGTGTCAGAAGCTCTAGCCCGGGACAGGGATCCCCGCCAACAGATACGCAGTATTTT. Its protein product is CVRSSSPGQGSPPTDTQYF.

The gene calls are TRBV30 and TRBJ2-3, with TRBD2 matching 10 bases. CDR3 length: 14 amino acids. The V segment lost 5 bases and the J segment 4 bases; nucleotides outside the gene matches: 6. Germline CDR1 and CDR2: GTSNPN and SVGIG (reference sequence). CDR3 bases: TGTGCCTGGGCTAGCGGGAGTTTCCCAGATACGCAGTATTTT. Residues: CAWASGSFPDTQYF.

The J gene is TRBJ1-1, the V gene TRBV9, with 8 bases matching TRBD1. Trimming cost V 3 bases and J 5 bases; bases outside gene matches: 3. The CDR3 is made up of 13 amino acids. The V gene's germline CDR1 is SGDLS and CDR2 YYNGEE. This CDR3 reads CASSAGTGTEAFF. CDR3 nucleotide sequence: TGTGCCAGCAGCGCCGGGACAGGTACTGAAGCTTTCTTT. Together with reference TRBV9 and TRBJ1-1, the CDR3 gives the full variable domain: DSGVTQTPKHLITATGQRVTLRCSPRSGDLSVYWYQQSLDQGLQFLIQYYNGEERAKGNILERFSAQQFPDLHSELNLSSLELGDSALYFCASSAGTGTEAFFGQGTRLTVV.

The table lists this clone with a few counts. The chain recombines TRBV27 with TRBJ2-3; no clear D gene. CDR3 size: 14 residues. Germline values: CDR1 MNHEY, CDR2 SMNVEV (reference sequence). V lost 4 bases and J 4 bases, leaving 12 bases between the germline ends. CDR3 residues: CASSSPLEADTQYF. DNA for the CDR3: TGTGCCAGCAGTTCCCCACTTGAGGCAGATACGCAGTATTTT.

The CDR3 here is CASSSWASGKNGELFF. The DNA for the CDR3 is TGTGCCAGTAGTTCATGGGCTAGCGGGAAGAACGGGGAGCTGTTTTTT. This chain uses TRBV19 with TRBJ2-2, with 9 positions matching TRBD2. The junction had 11 bases not matched to a gene; V was cut back by 5 bases and J by 7 bases. Germline V gives CDR1 LNHDA, CDR2 SQIVND (reference sequence). The CDR3 sequence is 16 residues long.

The chain employs TRBV14 and TRBJ2-1, with 10 bases that match TRBD2. Germline lookup yields CDR1 SGHDN and CDR2 FVKESK. The CDR3 runs to 17 residues. Trimming took 1 base from V and 7 from J; bases not matched to a gene: 10. Here the CDR3 reads CASSQGRKREGPNEQFF. CDR3 DNA sequence: TGTGCCAGCAGCCAAGGGAGGAAGCGGGAGGGCCCAAATGAGCAGTTCTTC.

This chain uses TRBV2 with TRBJ2-1, with 15 bases matching TRBD2. CDR3 length: 19 amino acids. J gave up 0 bases and V 4 bases, and 7 bases lay outside the gene matches. Germline assignment: CDR1 SNHLY and CDR2 FYNNEI. The CDR3 region is CASSGTSGRVRSSYNEQFF. CDR3 DNA sequence: TGTGCCAGCAGTGGGACTAGCGGGAGGGTCCGTAGCTCCTACAATGAGCAGTTCTTC.

V gene TRBV18 combines with J gene TRBJ2-1, with D possibly being TRBD2 (8 bases). The CDR3 totals 14 residues. Germline values: CDR1 KGHSH, CDR2 LQKENI. V shed 8 bases and J shed 5 bases, with 16 bases lying between them. The CDR3 is CASQGDGRDNEQFF. DNA of the CDR3: TGTGCCAGCCAGGGGGACGGGAGGGACAATGAGCAGTTCTTC. The variable domain in full, completed from reference TRBV18 and TRBJ2-1, reads NAGVMQNPRHLVRRRGQEARLRCSPMKGHSHVYWYRQLPEEGLKFMVYLQKENIIDESGMPKERFSAEFPKEGPSILRIQQVVRGDSAAYFCASQGDGRDNEQFFGPGTRLTVL.

This clone was seen more than once but under ten times. The chain uses TRBV3-1 (or the pseudogene TRBV3-2) and TRBJ2-3; 9 bases map to TRBD2. The germline CDR1 and CDR2 sequences are LGHDT and YNNKEL (reference sequence). CDR3 length equals 16 residues. The V segment lost 2 bases and the J segment 1 base; nucleotides outside the gene matches: 4. The CDR3 region has the DNA TGTGCCAGCAGCCAAATTTGGACTAGCGGCACAGATACGCAGTATTTT. It codes for CASSQIWTSGTDTQYF.

The CDR3 region has the DNA TGTGCCAGAAGAGGGACAGGGTCAATCTCCTATAATTCACCCCTCCACTTT. This translates into CARRGTGSISYNSPLHF. J is TRBJ1-6 and V is TRBV14; 9 bases are a match to TRBD1. CDR1 SGHDN and CDR2 FVKESK come from the germline V gene. This CDR3 is 17 amino acids long. The V and J ends lost 9 bases and 0 bases, in that order; junction bases with no gene match: 9.

V and J are TRBV6-5 and TRBJ2-1; 7 positions match TRBD2. Germline V gene sequence: CDR1 MNHEY, CDR2 SVGAGI. The J segment lost 5 bases and the V segment lost 7 bases, leaving 11 bases of the junction unmatched. CDR3 size: 15 residues. The CDR3 protein is CASNSGGSSNNEQFF. The CDR3 nucleotides read TGTGCCAGCAACTCCGGCGGGAGTAGCAACAATGAGCAGTTCTTC.